The text below deals with one T cell receptor beta chain. What it binds is not known. This specimen comes from a study of T cell repertoires in cytomegalovirus infection. Study-level information: Recently identified HLA-C-restricted CMV epitopes were used, and well-studied HLA-B-restricted CMV epitopes were used as well. Indications of both CMV infection and matching HLA type were provided by public TCR beta signatures. Points from the study as a whole: Identification of carriers of CMV plus the relevant HLA was achieved through cumulative public TCR beta family frequency. The ex vivo response was dominated by HLA-C-restricted CMV-specific TCR beta clonotypes.

Germline CDR1 SGHTA, CDR2 FQGNSA. The CDR3 covers 15 residues. The V gene end was trimmed by 6 bases and the J gene end by 1 base; junction bases not matched to a gene: 8. Using its own MiXCR run on the reads, TCRdb lists one record per CDR3 protein. Of about half a million distinct CDR3 sequences in the sample, about 42% were seen once. The chain has TRBV7-2 and TRBJ2-7; 8 bases align to TRBD1. Sequences were derived from cultured PBMCs, sampled from culture after CMV antigen stimulation. This TCR was recovered from a human donor in good health (CMV status not recorded). Some clones in this sample may be carry-over from other donors' samples. This CDR3 reads CASRKTRGPSYEQYF. CDR3 nucleotides: TGTGCCAGCAGAAAAACCAGGGGGCCGTCCTACGAGCAGTACTTC.